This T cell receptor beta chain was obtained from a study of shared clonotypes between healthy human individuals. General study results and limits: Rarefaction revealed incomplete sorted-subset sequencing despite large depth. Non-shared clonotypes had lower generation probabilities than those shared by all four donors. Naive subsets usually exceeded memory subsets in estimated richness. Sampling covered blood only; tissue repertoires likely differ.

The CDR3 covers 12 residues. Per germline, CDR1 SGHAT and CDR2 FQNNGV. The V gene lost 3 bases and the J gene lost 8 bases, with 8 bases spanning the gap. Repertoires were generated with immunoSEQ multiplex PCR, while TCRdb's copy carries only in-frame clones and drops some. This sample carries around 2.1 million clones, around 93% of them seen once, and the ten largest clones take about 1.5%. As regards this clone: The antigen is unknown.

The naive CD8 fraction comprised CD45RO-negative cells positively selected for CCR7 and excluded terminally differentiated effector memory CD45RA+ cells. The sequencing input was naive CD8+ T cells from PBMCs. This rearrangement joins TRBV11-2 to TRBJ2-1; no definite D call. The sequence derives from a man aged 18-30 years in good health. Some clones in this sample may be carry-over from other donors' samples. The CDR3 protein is CASSFGSDEQFF. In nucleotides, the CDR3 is TGTGCCAGCAGCTTTGGCAGCGATGAGCAGTTCTTC. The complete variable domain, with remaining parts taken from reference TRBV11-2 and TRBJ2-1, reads EAGVAQSPRYKIIEKRQSVAFWCNPISGHATLYWYQQILGQGPKLLIQFQNNGVVDDSQLPKDRFSAERLKGVDSTLKIQPAKLEDSAVYLCASSFGSDEQFFGPGTRLTVL.